This is a list of T cell receptor beta chains from one sample in a study of CD8+ T cells in alopecia areata. The data were produced by immunoSEQ multiplex PCR, yet TCRdb's version contains in-frame clones alone and is incomplete. This sample has 98,000 or so clones, with under 70% found just once. Sequenced material: CD8+ T cells sorted from blood, taken at week 4, from a patient treated with tofacitinib. Source of these receptors: a human donor with alopecia areata. Both conserved end residues are part of each CDR3. Fields, in order: clone size, J gene, D gene, V gene, CDR3 protein, CDR3 DNA. D genes are given only for firm matches. The size of a clone is reported for some rows only, either as once, few or many, or as a class for expanded clones.

clone_size: -; j_call: TRBJ1-1; d_call: -; v_call: TRBV4-2; cdr3_aa: CASSQDPGTNTEAFF; cdr3_nt: TGTGCCAGCAGCCAAGATCCGGGAACGAACACTGAAGCTTTCTTT
clone_size: -; j_call: TRBJ1-2; d_call: -; v_call: TRBV7-2; cdr3_aa: CASSSYFYGYTF; cdr3_nt: TGTGCCAGCAGCTCATACTTCTATGGCTACACCTTC
clone_size: -; j_call: TRBJ2-3; d_call: TRBD2; v_call: TRBV7-9; cdr3_aa: CASSDPSGGLTDTQYF; cdr3_nt: TGTGCCAGCAGCGACCCTAGCGGGGGCCTCACAGATACGCAGTATTTT
clone_size: -; j_call: TRBJ1-2; d_call: -; v_call: TRBV5-1; cdr3_aa: CASSGRIGVNYGYTF; cdr3_nt: TGCGCCAGCAGCGGACGGATAGGGGTTAACTATGGCTACACCTTC
clone_size: -; j_call: TRBJ2-1; d_call: -; v_call: TRBV30; cdr3_aa: CAWSVPVNEQFF; cdr3_nt: TGTGCCTGGAGTGTACCGGTCAATGAGCAGTTCTTC
clone_size: many; j_call: TRBJ2-2; d_call: -; v_call: TRBV23-1; cdr3_aa: CASSHAFPGSCFF; cdr3_nt: -
clone_size: -; j_call: TRBJ1-5; d_call: -; v_call: TRBV28; cdr3_aa: CASSPDTLGHNQPQHF; cdr3_nt: TGTGCCAGCAGTCCAGACACTTTAGGGCACAATCAGCCCCAGCATTTT
clone_size: -; j_call: TRBJ2-5; d_call: -; v_call: TRBV5-4; cdr3_aa: CASTPPGEPKAETQYF; cdr3_nt: TGTGCCAGCACCCCGCCGGGGGAGCCGAAAGCGGAGACCCAGTACTTC
clone_size: -; j_call: TRBJ2-3; d_call: -; v_call: TRBV30; cdr3_aa: CAWRVQGGDSDTQYF; cdr3_nt: TGTGCCTGGAGGGTTCAGGGGGGAGACTCAGATACGCAGTATTTT
clone_size: -; j_call: TRBJ2-1; d_call: -; v_call: TRBV7-9; cdr3_aa: CASSDTVSSYNEQFF; cdr3_nt: TGTGCCAGCAGCGATACAGTGAGCTCCTACAATGAGCAGTTCTTC